This entry concerns a single T cell receptor beta chain. Its cognate antigen is unknown. Naive CD8 cells lacked CD45RO and underwent positive selection for CCR7, leaving out terminally differentiated effector memory CD45RA+ cells. Repertoires were generated with immunoSEQ multiplex PCR, while TCRdb's copy carries only in-frame clones and drops some. Counted here are roughly 2.1 million clones, 85% to 95% occurring once; the ten biggest clones make up approximately 1.7%. Germline CDR1 SGDLS, CDR2 YYNGEE. The CDR3 runs to 17 residues. Trimming stripped 4 bases from V and 0 bases from J, with 16 bases between. The data derive from a study of shared clonotypes between healthy human individuals. Study at large: The composition of the donors was two women and three men aged 18 to 49. Per donor, CD8 memory used one plate, CD8 naive used two, CD4 memory used three and CD4 naive used three.

Study conclusions and caveats: Clonotypes that were shared across a handful of donors made up around 4.6% of naive CD4 clonotypes. Researchers sampled only blood; tissue repertoires likely differ.

Specimen: naive CD8+ T cells from PBMCs. The chain links TRBV9 to TRBJ2-2; D tentatively fits TRBD1 or TRBD2 (6 bases each). The receptor comes from a man between 18 and 35 years old in good health. Some clones in this sample may be carry-over from other donors' samples. CDR3 DNA sequence: TGTGCCAGCAGCACTACTGCCGGGGGCGCGAACACCGGGGAGCTGTTTTTT. Translating it yields CASSTTAGGANTGELFF.